Listed here are 5 T cell receptor beta chains from one sample, sequenced in a study of TIL therapy for anti-PD-1-resistant metastatic lung cancer. The immunoSEQ assay was v3. Using immunoSEQ multiplex PCR, the repertoire was profiled, and TCRdb retains in-frame clones only, with some absent. This sample has about 52,000 clones, with roughly 85% found just once. Described time point: pre-treatment sample, taken before nivolumab and TIL therapy. The specimen comprised blood, sampled at baseline. These receptors were obtained from a woman between 30 and 85 years old with non-small cell lung cancer.

The V and J genes are TRBV7-2 and TRBJ2-1; 7 bases fit TRBD1. The trim removed 3 bases at V and 15 bases at J, leaving 11 bases unmatched. The germline V gene encodes CDR1 SGHTA and CDR2 FQGNSA. CDR3 length equals 13 residues. The CDR3, as DNA: TGTGCCAGCAGCTTCCTAAGAGACAGGGAAAGGTTCTTC. Translated: CASSFLRDRERFF.

The V gene is TRBV4-1, the J gene TRBJ1-1; 10 bases match TRBD1. The CDR3 runs 15 residues. Germline values: CDR1 MGHRA, CDR2 YSYEKL. V was pared by 2 bases and J by 3 bases, with 3 bases of the junction left unmatched. CDR3 protein: CASSQRQGADTEAFF. CDR3 nucleotide sequence: TGCGCCAGCAGCCAAAGACAGGGGGCGGACACTGAAGCTTTCTTT.

V usage is TRBV7-8 and J usage is TRBJ1-5, with D uncertain. The CDR3 contains 13 residues. The V gene's germline CDR1 is SGHVS and CDR2 FQNEAQ. Trimming removed 1 base from V and 8 bases from J, with 9 bases in between. The CDR3 DNA is TGTGCCAGCAGCTTAGTTCCATACGAGCCCCAGCATTTT. Residues: CASSLVPYEPQHF.

In its sample, this clone was seen a few times. This chain connects TRBV5-1 to TRBJ1-2; D is unresolved. Germline lookup yields CDR1 SGHRS and CDR2 YFSETQ. The V gene lost 7 bases and the J gene lost 3 bases, with 10 bases spanning the gap. The CDR3 runs to 12 residues. CDR3 sequence (DNA): TGCGCCAGCCGCCGAGACGACTATGGCTACACCTTC. Translating it yields CASRRDDYGYTF.

The CDR3 protein is CASSPERGSPYEQYF. The CDR3 region has the DNA TGTGCCAGCAGCCCGGAGAGAGGGTCCCCCTACGAGCAGTACTTC. This chain connects TRBV7-9 to TRBJ2-7, with TRBD2 as a possible D gene (5 bases). Germline loops: CDR1 SEHNR, CDR2 FQNEAQ (reference sequence). V shed 5 bases and J shed 2 bases, with 16 bases lying between them. This CDR3 is built from 15 residues. Supplemented by reference TRBV7-9 and TRBJ2-7, the full variable domain reads DTGVSQNPRHKITKRGQNVTFRCDPISEHNRLYWYRQTLGQGPEFLTYFQNEAQLEKSRLLSDRFSAERPKGSFSTLEIQRTEQGDSAMYLCASSPERGSPYEQYFGPGTRLTVT.